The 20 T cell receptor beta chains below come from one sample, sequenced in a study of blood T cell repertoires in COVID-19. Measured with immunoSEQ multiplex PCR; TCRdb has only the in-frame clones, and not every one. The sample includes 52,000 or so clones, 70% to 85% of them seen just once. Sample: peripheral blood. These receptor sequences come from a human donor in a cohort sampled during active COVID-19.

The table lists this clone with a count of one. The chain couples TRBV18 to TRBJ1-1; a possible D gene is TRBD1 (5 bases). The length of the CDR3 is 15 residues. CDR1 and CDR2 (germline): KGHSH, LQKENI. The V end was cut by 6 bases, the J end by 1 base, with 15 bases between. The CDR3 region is CASSSGGRKNTEAFF. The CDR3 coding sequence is TGTGCCAGCTCTAGCGGGGGTCGGAAGAACACTGAAGCTTTCTTT.

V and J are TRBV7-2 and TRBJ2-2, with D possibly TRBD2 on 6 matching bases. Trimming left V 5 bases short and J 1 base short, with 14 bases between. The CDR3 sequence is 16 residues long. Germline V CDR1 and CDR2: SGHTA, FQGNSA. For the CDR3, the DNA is TGTGCCAGCAGCATCTGGTCCGGGAGGAACACCGGGGAGCTGTTTTTT. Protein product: CASSIWSGRNTGELFF.

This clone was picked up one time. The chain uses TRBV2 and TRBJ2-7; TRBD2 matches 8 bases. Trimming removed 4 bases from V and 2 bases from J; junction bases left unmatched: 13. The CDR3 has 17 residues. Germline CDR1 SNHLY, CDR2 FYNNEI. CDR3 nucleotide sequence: TGTGCCAGCAGTGGAGTCTTAGCGGGACGTGGAACCTACGAGCAGTACTTC. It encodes CASSGVLAGRGTYEQYF.

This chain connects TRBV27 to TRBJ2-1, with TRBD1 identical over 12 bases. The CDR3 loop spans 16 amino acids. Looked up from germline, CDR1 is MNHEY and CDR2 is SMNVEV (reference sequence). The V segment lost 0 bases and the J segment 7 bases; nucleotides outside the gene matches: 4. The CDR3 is CASSLSGQGAVNEQFF. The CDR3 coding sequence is TGTGCCAGCAGTTTATCGGGACAGGGGGCGGTAAATGAGCAGTTCTTC.

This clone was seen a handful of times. The CDR3 DNA reads TGTGCCAGCAGCCTAGGGAGGCCAGGCCGACCGAACACCGGGGAGCTGTTTTTT. Its translation is CASSLGRPGRPNTGELFF. The chain uses TRBV5-5 and TRBJ2-2, with D possibly being TRBD2 (6 bases). Germline CDR1 reads SGHKS; CDR2 reads YYEKEE (reference sequence). The CDR3 is made up of 18 amino acids. Trimming removed 4 bases from V and 0 bases from J, with 19 bases in between.

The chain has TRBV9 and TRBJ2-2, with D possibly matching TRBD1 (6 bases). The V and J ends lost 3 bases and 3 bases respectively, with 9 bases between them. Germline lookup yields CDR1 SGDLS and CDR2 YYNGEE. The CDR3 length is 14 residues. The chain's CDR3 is CASSARGYTGELFF. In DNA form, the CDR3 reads TGTGCCAGCAGCGCCAGGGGCTACACCGGGGAGCTGTTTTTT.

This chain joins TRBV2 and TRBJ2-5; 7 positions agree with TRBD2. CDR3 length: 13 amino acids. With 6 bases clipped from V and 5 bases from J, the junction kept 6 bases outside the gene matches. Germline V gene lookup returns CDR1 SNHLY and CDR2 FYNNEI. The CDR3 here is CASRVTSVETQYF. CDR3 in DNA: TGTGCCAGCAGGGTAACTAGCGTCGAGACCCAGTACTTC.

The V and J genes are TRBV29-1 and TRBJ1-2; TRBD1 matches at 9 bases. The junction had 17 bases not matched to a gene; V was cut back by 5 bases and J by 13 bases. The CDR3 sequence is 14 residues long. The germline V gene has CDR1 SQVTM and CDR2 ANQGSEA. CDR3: CSVSRTTGGLSGTF. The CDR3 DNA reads TGCAGCGTTTCGAGAACGACAGGGGGTCTCTCGGGCACCTTC.

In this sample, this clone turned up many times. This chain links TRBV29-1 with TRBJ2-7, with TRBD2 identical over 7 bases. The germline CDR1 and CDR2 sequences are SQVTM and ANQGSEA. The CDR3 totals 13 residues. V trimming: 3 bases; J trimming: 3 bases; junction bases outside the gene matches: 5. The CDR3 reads CSVDGGGDYEQYF. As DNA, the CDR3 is TGCAGCGTTGACGGCGGGGGTGACTACGAGCAGTACTTC.

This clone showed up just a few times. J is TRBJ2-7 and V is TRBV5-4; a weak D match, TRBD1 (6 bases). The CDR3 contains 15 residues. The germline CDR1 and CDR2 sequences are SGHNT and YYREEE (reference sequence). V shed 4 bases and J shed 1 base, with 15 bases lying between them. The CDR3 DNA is TGTGCCAGCAGCCTAGGGGGAATCGAGTCCTACGAGCAGTACTTC. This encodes CASSLGGIESYEQYF.

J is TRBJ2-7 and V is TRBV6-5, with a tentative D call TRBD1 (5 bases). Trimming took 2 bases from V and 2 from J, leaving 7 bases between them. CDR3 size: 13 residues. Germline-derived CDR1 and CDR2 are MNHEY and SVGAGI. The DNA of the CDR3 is TGTGCCAGCAGTTACGACAGAGCCTACGAGCAGTACTTC. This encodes CASSYDRAYEQYF.

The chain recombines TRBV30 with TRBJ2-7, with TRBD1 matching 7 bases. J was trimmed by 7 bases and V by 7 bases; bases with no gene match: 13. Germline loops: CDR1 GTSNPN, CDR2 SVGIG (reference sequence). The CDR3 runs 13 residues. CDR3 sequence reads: CALLTGSPGEQYF. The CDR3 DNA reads TGTGCCTTACTGACAGGGTCCCCAGGGGAGCAGTACTTC.

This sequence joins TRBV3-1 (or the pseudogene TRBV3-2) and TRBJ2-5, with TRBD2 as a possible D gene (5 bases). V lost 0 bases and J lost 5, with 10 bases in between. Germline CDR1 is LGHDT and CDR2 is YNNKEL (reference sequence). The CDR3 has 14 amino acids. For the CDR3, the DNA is TGTGCCAGCAGCCAAGATTGGGGAGTGGAGACCCAGTACTTC. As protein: CASSQDWGVETQYF.

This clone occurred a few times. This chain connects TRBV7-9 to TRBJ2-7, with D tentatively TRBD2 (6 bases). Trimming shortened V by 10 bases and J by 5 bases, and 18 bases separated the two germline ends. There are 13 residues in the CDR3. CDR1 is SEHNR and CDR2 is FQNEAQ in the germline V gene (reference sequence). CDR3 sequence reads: CAIGGVASDEQYF. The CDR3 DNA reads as TGTGCCATCGGCGGGGTGGCGAGCGACGAGCAGTACTTC.

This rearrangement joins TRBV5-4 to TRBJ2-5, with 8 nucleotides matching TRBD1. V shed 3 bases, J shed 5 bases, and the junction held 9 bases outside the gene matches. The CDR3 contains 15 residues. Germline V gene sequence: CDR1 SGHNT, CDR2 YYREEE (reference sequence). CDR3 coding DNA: TGTGCCAGCAGCTCAACAGGGGGTGGAGGGGAGACCCAGTACTTC. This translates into CASSSTGGGGETQYF.

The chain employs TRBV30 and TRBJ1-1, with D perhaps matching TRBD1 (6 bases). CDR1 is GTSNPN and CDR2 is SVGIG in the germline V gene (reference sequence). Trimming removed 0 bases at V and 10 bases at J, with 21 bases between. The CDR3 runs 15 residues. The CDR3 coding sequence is TGTGCCTGGAGTGTACGTGACAGGAGCCGCCGGGGAGCTTTCTTT. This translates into CAWSVRDRSRRGAFF.

The CDR3, as DNA: TGTGCCAGCAGCCGTACGACAGGGACCTATGGCTACACCTTC. This codes for CASSRTTGTYGYTF. The chain uses TRBV5-5 and TRBJ1-2; 7 bases agree with TRBD1. Germline V gene sequence: CDR1 SGHKS, CDR2 YYEKEE (reference sequence). The CDR3 has 14 amino acids. V lost 4 bases and J lost 4; bases outside the gene matches: 7.

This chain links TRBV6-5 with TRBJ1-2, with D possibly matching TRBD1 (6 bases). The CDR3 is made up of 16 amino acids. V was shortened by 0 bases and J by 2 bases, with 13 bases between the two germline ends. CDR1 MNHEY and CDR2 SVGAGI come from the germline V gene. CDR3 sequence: CASSYSTLTGNYGYTF. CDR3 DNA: TGTGCCAGCAGTTACTCGACCCTCACAGGGAACTATGGCTACACCTTC.

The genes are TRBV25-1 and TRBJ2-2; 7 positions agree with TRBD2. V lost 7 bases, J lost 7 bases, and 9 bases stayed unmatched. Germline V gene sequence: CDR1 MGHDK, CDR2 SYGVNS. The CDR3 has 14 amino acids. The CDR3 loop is CASTRFGGGGELFF. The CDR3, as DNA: TGTGCCAGCACCCGATTTGGGGGGGGCGGGGAGCTGTTTTTT. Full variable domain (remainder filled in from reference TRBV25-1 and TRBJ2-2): EADIYQTPRYLVIGTGKKITLECSQTMGHDKMYWYQQDPGMELHLIHYSYGVNSTEKGDLSSESTVSRIRTEHFPLTLESARPSHTSQYLCASTRFGGGGELFFGEGSRLTVL.

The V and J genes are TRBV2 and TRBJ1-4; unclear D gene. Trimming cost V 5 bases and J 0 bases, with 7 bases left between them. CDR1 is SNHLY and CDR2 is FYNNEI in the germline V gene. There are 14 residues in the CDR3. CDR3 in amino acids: CASSYFATNEKLFF. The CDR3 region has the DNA TGTGCCAGCAGTTATTTTGCAACTAATGAAAAACTGTTTTTT. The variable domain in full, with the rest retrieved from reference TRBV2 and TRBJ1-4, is EPEVTQTPSHQVTQMGQEVILRCVPISNHLYFYWYRQILGQKVEFLVSFYNNEISEKSEIFDDQFSVERPDGSNFTLKIRSTKLEDSAMYFCASSYFATNEKLFFGSGTQLSVL.